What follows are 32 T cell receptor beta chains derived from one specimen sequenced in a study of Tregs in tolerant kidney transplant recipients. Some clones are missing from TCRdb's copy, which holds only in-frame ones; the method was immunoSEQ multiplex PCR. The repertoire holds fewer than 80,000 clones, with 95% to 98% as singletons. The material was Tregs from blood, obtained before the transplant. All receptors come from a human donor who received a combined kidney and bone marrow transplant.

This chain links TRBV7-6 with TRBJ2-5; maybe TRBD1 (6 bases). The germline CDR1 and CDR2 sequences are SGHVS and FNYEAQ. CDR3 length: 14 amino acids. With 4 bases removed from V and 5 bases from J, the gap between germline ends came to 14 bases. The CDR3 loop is CASSSPPGDETQYF. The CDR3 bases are TGTGCCAGCAGCTCCCCTCCAGGGGATGAGACCCAGTACTTC.

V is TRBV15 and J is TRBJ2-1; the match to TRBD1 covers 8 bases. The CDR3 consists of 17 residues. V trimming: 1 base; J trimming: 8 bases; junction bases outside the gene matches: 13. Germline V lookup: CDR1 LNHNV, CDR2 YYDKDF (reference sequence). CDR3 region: CATSRVVRAGGMDEQFF. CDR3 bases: TGTGCCACCAGCAGAGTTGTTAGGGCAGGGGGCATGGATGAGCAGTTCTTC.

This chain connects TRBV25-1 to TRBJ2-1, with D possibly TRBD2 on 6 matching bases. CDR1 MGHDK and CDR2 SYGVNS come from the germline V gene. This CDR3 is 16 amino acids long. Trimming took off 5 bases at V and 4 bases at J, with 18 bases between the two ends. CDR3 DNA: TGTGCCAGCAGTTCGATAGGACTACATCATTACAATGAGCAGTTCTTC. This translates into CASSSIGLHHYNEQFF. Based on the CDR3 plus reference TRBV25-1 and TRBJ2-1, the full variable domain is EADIYQTPRYLVIGTGKKITLECSQTMGHDKMYWYQQDPGMELHLIHYSYGVNSTEKGDLSSESTVSRIRTEHFPLTLESARPSHTSQYLCASSSIGLHHYNEQFFGPGTRLTVL.

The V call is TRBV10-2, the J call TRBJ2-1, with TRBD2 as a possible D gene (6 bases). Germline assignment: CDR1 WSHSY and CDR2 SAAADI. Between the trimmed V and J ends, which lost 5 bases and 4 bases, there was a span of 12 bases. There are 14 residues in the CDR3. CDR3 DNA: TGCGCCAGCAGTCGATCTGGGGGGTACAATGAGCAGTTCTTC. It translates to CASSRSGGYNEQFF.

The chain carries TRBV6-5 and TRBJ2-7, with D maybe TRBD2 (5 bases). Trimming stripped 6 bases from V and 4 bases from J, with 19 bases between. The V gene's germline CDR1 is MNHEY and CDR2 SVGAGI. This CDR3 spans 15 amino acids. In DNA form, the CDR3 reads TGTGCCAGCAGAAGGTACGGACTGGATCGTTACGAGCAGTACTTC. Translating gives CASRRYGLDRYEQYF.

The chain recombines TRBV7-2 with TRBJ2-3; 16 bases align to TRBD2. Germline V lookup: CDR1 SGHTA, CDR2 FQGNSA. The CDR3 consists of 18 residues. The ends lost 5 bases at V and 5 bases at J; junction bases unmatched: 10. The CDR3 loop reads CASSRRGLAGGPRDTQYF. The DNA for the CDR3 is TGTGCCAGCAGCCGTAGGGGACTAGCGGGGGGGCCTAGAGATACGCAGTATTTT.

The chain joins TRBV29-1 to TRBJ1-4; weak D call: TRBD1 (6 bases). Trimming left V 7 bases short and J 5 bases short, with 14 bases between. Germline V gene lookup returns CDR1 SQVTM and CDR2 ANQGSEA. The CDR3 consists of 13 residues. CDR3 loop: CSASDSLNEKLFF. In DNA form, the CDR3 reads TGCAGCGCCTCGGACAGCCTAAATGAAAAACTGTTTTTT.

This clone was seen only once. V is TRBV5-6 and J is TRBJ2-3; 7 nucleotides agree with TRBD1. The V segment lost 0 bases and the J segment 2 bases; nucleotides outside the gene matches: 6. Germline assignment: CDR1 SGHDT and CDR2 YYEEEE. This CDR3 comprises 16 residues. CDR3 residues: CASSLVYRGNTDTQYF. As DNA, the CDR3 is TGTGCCAGCAGCTTGGTTTACAGGGGAAACACAGATACGCAGTATTTT. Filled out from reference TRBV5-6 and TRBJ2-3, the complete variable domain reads DAGVTQSPTHLIKTRGQQVTLRCSPKSGHDTVSWYQQALGQGPQFIFQYYEEEERQRGNFPDRFSGHQFPNYSSELNVNALLLGDSALYLCASSLVYRGNTDTQYFGPGTRLTVL.

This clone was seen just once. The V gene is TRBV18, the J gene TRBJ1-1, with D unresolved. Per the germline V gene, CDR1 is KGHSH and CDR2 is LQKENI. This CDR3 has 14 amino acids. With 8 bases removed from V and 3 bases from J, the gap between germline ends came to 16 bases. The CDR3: CASTQYSGDTEAFF. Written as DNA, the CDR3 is TGTGCCAGCACGCAATACAGCGGCGACACTGAAGCTTTCTTT.

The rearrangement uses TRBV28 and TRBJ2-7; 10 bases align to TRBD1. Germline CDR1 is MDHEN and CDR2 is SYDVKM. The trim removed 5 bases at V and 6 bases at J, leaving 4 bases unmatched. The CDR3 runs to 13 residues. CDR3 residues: CASSPRDRGEQYF. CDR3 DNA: TGTGCCAGCAGTCCAAGGGACAGGGGCGAGCAGTACTTC.

The CDR3 reads CASSPHVMNTEAFF. The CDR3, as DNA: TGTGCCAGCAGTCCACACGTCATGAACACTGAAGCTTTCTTT. J is TRBJ1-1 and V is TRBV6-1; D uncertain. CDR3 length: 14 amino acids. Trimming took off 5 bases at V and 0 bases at J, with 10 bases between the two ends. Germline CDR1 and CDR2: MNHNS and SASEGT.

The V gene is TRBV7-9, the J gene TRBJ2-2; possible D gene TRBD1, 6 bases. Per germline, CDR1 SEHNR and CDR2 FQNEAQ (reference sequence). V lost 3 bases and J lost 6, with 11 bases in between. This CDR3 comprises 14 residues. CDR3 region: CASSFNREAGELFF. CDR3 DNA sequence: TGTGCCAGCAGCTTTAACAGGGAAGCCGGGGAGCTGTTTTTT.

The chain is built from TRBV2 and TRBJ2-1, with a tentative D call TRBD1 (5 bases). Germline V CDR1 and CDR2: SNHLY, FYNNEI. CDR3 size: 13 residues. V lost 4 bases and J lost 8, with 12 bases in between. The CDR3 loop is CASSGTGRDEQFF. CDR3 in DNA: TGTGCCAGCAGTGGTACAGGACGGGATGAGCAGTTCTTC. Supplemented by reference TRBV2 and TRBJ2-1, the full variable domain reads EPEVTQTPSHQVTQMGQEVILRCVPISNHLYFYWYRQILGQKVEFLVSFYNNEISEKSEIFDDQFSVERPDGSNFTLKIRSTKLEDSAMYFCASSGTGRDEQFFGPGTRLTVL.

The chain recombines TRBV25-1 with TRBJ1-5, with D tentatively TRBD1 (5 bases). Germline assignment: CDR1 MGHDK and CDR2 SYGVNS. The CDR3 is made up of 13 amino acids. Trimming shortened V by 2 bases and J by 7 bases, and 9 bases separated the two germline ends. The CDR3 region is CASSEGSGQPQHF. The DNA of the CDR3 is TGTGCCAGCAGTGAAGGGTCAGGGCAGCCCCAGCATTTT. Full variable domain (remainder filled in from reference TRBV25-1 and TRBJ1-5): EADIYQTPRYLVIGTGKKITLECSQTMGHDKMYWYQQDPGMELHLIHYSYGVNSTEKGDLSSESTVSRIRTEHFPLTLESARPSHTSQYLCASSEGSGQPQHFGDGTRLSIL.

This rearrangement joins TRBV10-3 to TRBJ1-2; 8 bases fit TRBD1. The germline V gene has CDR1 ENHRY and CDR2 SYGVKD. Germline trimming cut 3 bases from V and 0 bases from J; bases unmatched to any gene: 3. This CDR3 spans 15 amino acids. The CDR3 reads CAISDRQGTNYGYTF. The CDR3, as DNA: TGTGCCATCAGTGACCGACAGGGGACTAACTATGGCTACACCTTC.

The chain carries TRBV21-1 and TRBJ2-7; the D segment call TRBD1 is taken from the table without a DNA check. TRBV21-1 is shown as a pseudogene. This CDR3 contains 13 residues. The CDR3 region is CASPRGITGEQYF. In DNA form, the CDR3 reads TGTGCCAGTCCGAGGGGGATAACGGGCGAGCAGTACTTC.

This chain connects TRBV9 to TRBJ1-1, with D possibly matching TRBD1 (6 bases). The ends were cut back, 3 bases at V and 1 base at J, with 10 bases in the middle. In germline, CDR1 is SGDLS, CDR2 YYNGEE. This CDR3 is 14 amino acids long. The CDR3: CASSAYRENTEAFF. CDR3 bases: TGTGCCAGCAGCGCCTACAGGGAGAACACTGAAGCTTTCTTT.

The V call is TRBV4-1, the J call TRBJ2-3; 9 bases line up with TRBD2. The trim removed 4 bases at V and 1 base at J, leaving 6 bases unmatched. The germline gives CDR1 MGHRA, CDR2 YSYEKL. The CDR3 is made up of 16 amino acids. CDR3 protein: CASSPRTSVGTDTQYF. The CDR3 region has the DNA TGCGCCAGCAGCCCCCGGACTAGCGTCGGCACAGATACGCAGTATTTT.

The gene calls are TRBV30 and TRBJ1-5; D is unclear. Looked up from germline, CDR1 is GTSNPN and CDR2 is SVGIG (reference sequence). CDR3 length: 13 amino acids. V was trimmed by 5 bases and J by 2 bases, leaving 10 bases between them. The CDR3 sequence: CAWGLRGNQPQHF. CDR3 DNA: TGTGCCTGGGGACTTCGAGGCAATCAGCCCCAGCATTTT. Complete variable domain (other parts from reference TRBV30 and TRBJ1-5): SQTIHQWPATLVQPVGSPLSLECTVEGTSNPNLYWYRQAAGRGLQLLFYSVGIGQISSEVPQNLSASRPQDRQFILSSKKLLLSDSGFYLCAWGLRGNQPQHFGDGTRLSIL.

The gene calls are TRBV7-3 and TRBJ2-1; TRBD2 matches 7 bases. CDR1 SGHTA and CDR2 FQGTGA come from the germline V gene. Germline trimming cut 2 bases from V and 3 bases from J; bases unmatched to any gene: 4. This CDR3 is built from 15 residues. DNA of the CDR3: TGTGCCAGCAGCTTAGGCCTAGCGGTCTACAATGAGCAGTTCTTC. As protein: CASSLGLAVYNEQFF. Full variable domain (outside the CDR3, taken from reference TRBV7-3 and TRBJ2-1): GAGVSQTPSNKVTEKGKYVELRCDPISGHTALYWYRQSLGQGPEFLIYFQGTGAADDSGLPNDRFFAVRPEGSVSTLKIQRTERGDSAVYLCASSLGLAVYNEQFFGPGTRLTVL.

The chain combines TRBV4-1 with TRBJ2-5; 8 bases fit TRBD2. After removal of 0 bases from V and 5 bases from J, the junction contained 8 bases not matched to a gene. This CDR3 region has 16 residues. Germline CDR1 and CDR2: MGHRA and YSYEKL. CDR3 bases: TGCGCCAGCAGCCAAGATCTCGGGAGGGCCTCGGAGACCCAGTACTTC. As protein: CASSQDLGRASETQYF.

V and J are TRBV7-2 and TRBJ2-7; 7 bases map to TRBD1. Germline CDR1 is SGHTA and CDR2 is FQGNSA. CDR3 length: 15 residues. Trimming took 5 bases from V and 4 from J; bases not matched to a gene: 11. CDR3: CASSPLTGIRYEQYF. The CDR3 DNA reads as TGTGCCAGCAGCCCTTTGACAGGGATAAGGTACGAGCAGTACTTC.

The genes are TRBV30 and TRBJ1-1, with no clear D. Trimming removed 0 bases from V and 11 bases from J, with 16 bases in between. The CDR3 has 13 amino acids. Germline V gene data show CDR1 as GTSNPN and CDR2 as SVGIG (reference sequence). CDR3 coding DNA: TGTGCCTGGAGTGTTCGGAGGGCCCTGGCCGCTTTCTTT. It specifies CAWSVRRALAAFF.

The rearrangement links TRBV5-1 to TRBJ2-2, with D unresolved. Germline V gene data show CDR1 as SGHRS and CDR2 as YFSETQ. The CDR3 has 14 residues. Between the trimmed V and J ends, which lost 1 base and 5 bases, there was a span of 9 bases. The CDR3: CASSLSADTGELFF. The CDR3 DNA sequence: TGCGCCAGCAGCTTGTCGGCGGATACCGGGGAGCTGTTTTTT.

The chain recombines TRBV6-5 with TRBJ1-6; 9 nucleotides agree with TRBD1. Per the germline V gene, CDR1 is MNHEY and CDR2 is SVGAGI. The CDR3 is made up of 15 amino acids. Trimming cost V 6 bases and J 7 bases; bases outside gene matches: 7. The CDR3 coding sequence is TGTGCCAGCAGAAGGCTCGGACAGGGGAATTCACCCCTCCACTTT. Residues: CASRRLGQGNSPLHF.

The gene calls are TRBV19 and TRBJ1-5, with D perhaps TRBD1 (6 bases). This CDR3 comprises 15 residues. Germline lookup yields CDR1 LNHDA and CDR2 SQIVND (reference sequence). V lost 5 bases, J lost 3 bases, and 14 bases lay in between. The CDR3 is CASSPPGHHNQPQHF. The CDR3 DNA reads TGTGCCAGTAGTCCCCCGGGACACCACAATCAGCCCCAGCATTTT.

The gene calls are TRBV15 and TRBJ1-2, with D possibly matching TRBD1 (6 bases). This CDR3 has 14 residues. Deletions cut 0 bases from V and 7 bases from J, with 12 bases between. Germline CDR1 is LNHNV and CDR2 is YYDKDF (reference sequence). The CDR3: CATSRDKDSIGYTF. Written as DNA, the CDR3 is TGTGCCACCAGCAGAGATAAGGACAGTATTGGCTACACCTTC.

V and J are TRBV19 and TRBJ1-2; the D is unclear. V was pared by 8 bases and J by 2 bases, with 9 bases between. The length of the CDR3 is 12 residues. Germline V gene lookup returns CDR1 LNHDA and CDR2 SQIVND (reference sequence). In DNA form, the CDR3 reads TGTGCCAGTGCTACGTACAACTATGGCTACACCTTC. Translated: CASATYNYGYTF. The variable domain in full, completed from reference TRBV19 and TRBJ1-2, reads DGGITQSPKYLFRKEGQNVTLSCEQNLNHDAMYWYRQDPGQGLRLIYYSQIVNDFQKGDIAEGYSVSREKKESFPLTVTSAQKNPTAFYLCASATYNYGYTFGSGTRLTVV.

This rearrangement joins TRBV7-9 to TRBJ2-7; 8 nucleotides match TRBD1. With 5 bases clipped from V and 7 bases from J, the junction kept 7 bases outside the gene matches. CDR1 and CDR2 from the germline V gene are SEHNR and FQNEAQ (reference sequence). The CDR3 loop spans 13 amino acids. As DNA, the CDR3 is TGTGCCAGCAGCCTACGGACAGGGAATGAGCAGTACTTC. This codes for CASSLRTGNEQYF.

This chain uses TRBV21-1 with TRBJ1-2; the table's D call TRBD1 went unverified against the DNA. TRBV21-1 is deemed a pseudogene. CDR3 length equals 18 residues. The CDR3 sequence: CASSKFDRVLESDYGYTF. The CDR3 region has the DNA TGTGCCAGCAGCAAATTCGACAGGGTGCTAGAGTCGGACTATGGCTACACCTTC.

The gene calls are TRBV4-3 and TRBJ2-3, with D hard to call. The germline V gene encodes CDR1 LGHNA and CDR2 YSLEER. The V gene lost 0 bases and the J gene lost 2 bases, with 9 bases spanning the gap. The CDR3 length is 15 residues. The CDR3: CASSQDPEPTDTQYF. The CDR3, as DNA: TGCGCCAGCAGCCAAGATCCGGAGCCCACAGATACGCAGTATTTT.

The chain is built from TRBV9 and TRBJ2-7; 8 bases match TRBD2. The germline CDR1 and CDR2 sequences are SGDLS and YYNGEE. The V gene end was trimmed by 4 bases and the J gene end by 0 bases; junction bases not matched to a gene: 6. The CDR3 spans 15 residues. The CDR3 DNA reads TGTGCCAGCAGCACAACTAGCGGCTACTCCTACGAGCAGTACTTC. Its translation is CASSTTSGYSYEQYF.